A single sample is the source of the 17 T cell receptor beta chains below, sequenced in a study of early T cells in non-severe SARS-CoV-2 infection. TCRdb re-derived calls from the 5' RACE reads in MiXCR, one entry per CDR3 protein. The data contain more than 65,000 distinct CDR3 sequences, more than 3.5% of them singletons. Sequenced material: whole blood, taken at baseline. These receptors were taken from an adult who was a healthcare worker with PCR-confirmed SARS-CoV-2 infection or an uninfected control (not recorded which). The donor label of this sample is uncertain.

This clonotype was seen at least ten times. The gene calls are TRBV5-1 and TRBJ2-5, with 9 bases lining up with TRBD1. CDR1 and CDR2 (germline): SGHRS, YFSETQ. The CDR3 extends over 15 amino acids. Trimming at V came to 0 bases and at J to 8 bases, leaving 8 bases not matched to a gene. CDR3 amino acids: CASSLEGQGSRTQYF. Written as DNA, the CDR3 is TGCGCCAGCAGCTTGGAGGGACAGGGAAGTCGTACCCAGTACTTC. The whole variable domain, remainder taken from reference TRBV5-1 and TRBJ2-5, is KAGVTQTPRYLIKTRGQQVTLSCSPISGHRSVSWYQQTPGQGLQFLFEYFSETQRNKGNFPGRFSGRQFSNSRSEMNVSTLELGDSALYLCASSLEGQGSRTQYFGPGTRLLVL.

This clonotype was recorded at least ten times. The chain is built from TRBV4-2 and TRBJ1-2; unclear D gene. V lost 1 base, J lost 4 bases, and 13 bases lay in between. In germline, CDR1 is LGHNA, CDR2 YNFKEQ. CDR3 size: 15 residues. CDR3 loop: CASSQVKGLGYGYTF. The CDR3 bases are TGTGCCAGCAGCCAAGTCAAGGGTTTGGGCTATGGCTACACCTTC.

At least ten counts were recorded for this clonotype. This rearrangement joins TRBV5-6 to TRBJ1-1; 11 positions agree with TRBD1. The CDR3 runs 14 residues. Germline CDR1 reads SGHDT; CDR2 reads YYEEEE. With V trimmed by 3 bases and J by 5 bases, 3 bases remained unmatched. The chain's CDR3 is CASSWGTGGTEAFF. For the CDR3, the DNA is TGTGCCAGCAGCTGGGGGACAGGGGGAACTGAAGCTTTCTTT.

V and J are TRBV5-4 and TRBJ2-3; D is ambiguous. Germline CDR1 and CDR2: SGHNT and YYREEE (reference sequence). This CDR3 is built from 14 residues. Deletions cut 3 bases from V and 2 bases from J, with 10 bases between. CDR3 residues: CASSSPKFTDTQYF. CDR3 DNA: TGTGCCAGCAGCTCGCCGAAATTCACAGATACGCAGTATTTT.

Worth noting for this clonotype: A clone one base away is much larger, so this may be a read error. The chain employs TRBV5-1 and TRBJ2-1; D is unclear. CDR1 and CDR2 from the germline V gene are SGHRS and YFSETQ. The CDR3 is 14 residues long. The chain's CDR3 is CVSSLAQANNEQFF. CDR3 in DNA: TGCGTCAGCAGCTTGGCGCAGGCTAACAATGAGCAGTTCTTC.

This clonotype was picked up a small number of times. This rearrangement joins TRBV12-3 or TRBV12-4 to TRBJ2-2; D possibly corresponds to TRBD2 (6 bases). The CDR3 sequence is 16 residues long. V gave up 6 bases and J gave up 0 bases, with 14 bases separating them. The CDR3 reads CASSVGRFANTGELFF. CDR3 DNA sequence: TGTGCCAGCAGCGTGGGGAGGTTCGCGAACACCGGGGAGCTGTTTTTT.

This clonotype was detected only a few times. This chain joins TRBV19 and TRBJ1-2; D is undetermined. The CDR3 contains 14 residues. The germline gives CDR1 LNHDA, CDR2 SQIVND (reference sequence). Trimming removed 7 bases at V and 8 bases at J, with 20 bases between. In DNA form, the CDR3 reads TGTGCCAGTAAAAGGGAGCAGGTCTCTGAAGGCTACACCTTC. This codes for CASKREQVSEGYTF.

In this sample, this clonotype turned up many times. The CDR3 sequence: CASSLEGPAEAFF. The CDR3 DNA is TGCGCCAGCAGCTTGGAAGGGCCGGCTGAAGCTTTCTTT. This chain uses TRBV5-1 with TRBJ1-1; the D is unclear. The V end was cut by 0 bases, the J end by 6 bases, with 9 bases between. Germline CDR1 SGHRS, CDR2 YFSETQ. The CDR3 totals 13 residues.

CDR3 in amino acids: CASSRPFLSGETQYF. The CDR3, as DNA: TGTGCCAGCAGCCGCCCGTTTCTCTCGGGTGAGACCCAGTACTTC. The chain uses TRBV3-1 and TRBJ2-5; D gene unclear. Germline V gives CDR1 LGHDT, CDR2 YNNKEL (reference sequence). V lost 4 bases to trimming and J lost 5 bases, with 17 bases between them. This CDR3 comprises 15 residues.

At least ten counts were recorded for this clonotype. This sequence joins TRBV4-2 and TRBJ1-2, with 7 bases fitting TRBD1. Germline V gene sequence: CDR1 LGHNA, CDR2 YNFKEQ. There are 16 residues in the CDR3. The trim removed 4 bases at V and 6 bases at J, leaving 14 bases unmatched. The DNA for the CDR3 is TGTGCCAGCAGCCCTTTAACAGGGGAAAGGTTAAATGGCTACACCTTC. Translating it yields CASSPLTGERLNGYTF.

This clonotype turned up a few times. J is TRBJ1-6 and V is TRBV18; D remains ambiguous. Germline assignment: CDR1 KGHSH and CDR2 LQKENI. CDR3 length equals 12 residues. Deletions cut 0 bases from V and 7 bases from J, with 1 base between. The CDR3: CASSPPNSPLHF. Here the CDR3 DNA reads TGTGCCAGCTCACCACCGAATTCACCCCTCCACTTT. Filled out from reference TRBV18 and TRBJ1-6, the complete variable domain reads NAGVMQNPRHLVRRRGQEARLRCSPMKGHSHVYWYRQLPEEGLKFMVYLQKENIIDESGMPKERFSAEFPKEGPSILRIQQVVRGDSAAYFCASSPPNSPLHFGNGTRLTVT.

This chain uses TRBV28 with TRBJ2-7, with D possibly matching TRBD2 (5 bases). The CDR3 totals 14 residues. CDR1 is MDHEN and CDR2 is SYDVKM in the germline V gene. Trimming left V 8 bases short and J 2 bases short, with 16 bases between. CDR3 in DNA: TGTGCCAGCCGATACTCCAGCGGTCCCTACGAGCAGTACTTC. It specifies CASRYSSGPYEQYF.

J is TRBJ2-2 and V is TRBV5-4, with TRBD2 as a possible D gene (5 bases). Trimming cost V 0 bases and J 7 bases, with 19 bases left between them. The CDR3 has 17 amino acids. CDR1 is SGHNT, CDR2 YYREEE, per germline (reference sequence). CDR3 bases: TGTGCCAGCAGCTTGGGGACGGGCGGAGGATCACACGGGGAGCTGTTTTTT. Amino acid sequence: CASSLGTGGGSHGELFF.

The sample holds many counts of this clonotype. The V call is TRBV6-4, the J call TRBJ2-3, with TRBD2 matching 10 bases. The CDR3 covers 17 residues. The V gene end was trimmed by 2 bases and the J gene end by 4 bases; junction bases not matched to a gene: 9. Germline V gene data show CDR1 as MRHNA and CDR2 as SNTAGT. The CDR3 sequence: CASSDGVSGGASDTQYF. CDR3 nucleotide sequence: TGTGCCAGCAGTGACGGTGTGAGCGGGGGGGCATCAGATACGCAGTATTTT.

This clonotype was found many times. The J gene is TRBJ2-7, the V gene TRBV10-3, with unresolved D. Trimming took off 5 bases at V and 0 bases at J, with 5 bases between the two ends. Germline V gene lookup returns CDR1 ENHRY and CDR2 SYGVKD. CDR3 length: 12 amino acids. The CDR3 DNA follows: TGTGCCATCAGTATGCACTCCTACGAGCAGTACTTC. This sequence encodes CAISMHSYEQYF.

The sample holds many counts of this clonotype. The chain uses TRBV12-3 or TRBV12-4 and TRBJ1-4, with 7 bases fitting TRBD1. This CDR3 spans 15 amino acids. Unmatched junction bases numbered 10, after V lost 2 bases and J lost 10 bases. This CDR3 is CASSLSGQGERKLFF. The CDR3 coding sequence is TGTGCCAGCAGTTTATCAGGGCAGGGGGAACGAAAACTGTTTTTT.

There are many counts of this clonotype. The chain employs TRBV29-1 and TRBJ1-3, with no clear D. Trimming took off 0 bases at V and 4 bases at J, with 4 bases between the two ends. Germline V CDR1 and CDR2: SQVTM, ANQGSEA. This CDR3 comprises 12 residues. CDR3 in amino acids: CSVEEGGNTIYF. CDR3 bases: TGCAGCGTTGAAGAGGGAGGAAACACCATATATTTT. Together with reference TRBV29-1 and TRBJ1-3, the CDR3 gives the full variable domain: SAVISQKPSRDICQRGTSLTIQCQVDSQVTMMFWYRQQPGQSLTLIATANQGSEATYESGFVIDKFPISRPNLTFSTLTVSNMSPEDSSIYLCSVEEGGNTIYFGEGSWLTVV.